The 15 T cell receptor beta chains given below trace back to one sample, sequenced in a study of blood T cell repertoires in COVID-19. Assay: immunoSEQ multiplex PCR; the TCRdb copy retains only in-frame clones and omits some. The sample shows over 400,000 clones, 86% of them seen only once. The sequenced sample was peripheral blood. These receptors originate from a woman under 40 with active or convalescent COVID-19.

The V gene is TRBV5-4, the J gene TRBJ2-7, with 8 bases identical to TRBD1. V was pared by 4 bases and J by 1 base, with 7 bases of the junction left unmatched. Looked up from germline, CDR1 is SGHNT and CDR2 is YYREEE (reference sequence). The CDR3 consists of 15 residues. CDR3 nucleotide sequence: TGTGCCAGCAGCACCGGATGGACAGGGTCCTACGAGCAGTACTTC. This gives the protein CASSTGWTGSYEQYF.

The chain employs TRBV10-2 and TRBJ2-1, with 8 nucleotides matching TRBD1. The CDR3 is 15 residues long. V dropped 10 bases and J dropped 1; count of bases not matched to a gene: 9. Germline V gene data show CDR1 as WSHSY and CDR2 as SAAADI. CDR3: CATSGGPYSYNEQFF. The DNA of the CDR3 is TGCGCCACCTCAGGGGGCCCTTATTCCTACAATGAGCAGTTCTTC.

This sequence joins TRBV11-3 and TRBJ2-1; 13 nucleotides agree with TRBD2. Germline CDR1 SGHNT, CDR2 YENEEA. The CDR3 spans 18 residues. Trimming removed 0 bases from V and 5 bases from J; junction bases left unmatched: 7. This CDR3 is CASSLDTGTSGNNNEQFF. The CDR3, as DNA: TGTGCCAGCAGCTTAGATACCGGGACTAGCGGGAACAACAATGAGCAGTTCTTC. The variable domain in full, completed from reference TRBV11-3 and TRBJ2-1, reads EAGVVQSPRYKIIEKKQPVAFWCNPISGHNTLYWYLQNLGQGPELLIRYENEEAVDDSQLPKDRFSAERLKGVDSTLKIQPAELGDSAVYLCASSLDTGTSGNNNEQFFGPGTRLTVL.

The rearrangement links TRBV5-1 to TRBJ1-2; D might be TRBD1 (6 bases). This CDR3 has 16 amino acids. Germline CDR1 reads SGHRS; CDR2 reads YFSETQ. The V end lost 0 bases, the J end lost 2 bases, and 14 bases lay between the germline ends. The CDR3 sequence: CASSLGNWDMNYGYTF. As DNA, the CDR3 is TGCGCCAGCAGCTTGGGAAATTGGGACATGAACTATGGCTACACCTTC.

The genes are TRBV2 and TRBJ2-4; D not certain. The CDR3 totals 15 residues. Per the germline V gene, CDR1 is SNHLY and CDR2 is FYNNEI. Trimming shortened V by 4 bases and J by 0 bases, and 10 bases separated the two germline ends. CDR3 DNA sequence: TGTGCCAGCAGTGTTGAGCCCCTAGCCAAAAACATTCAGTACTTC. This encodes CASSVEPLAKNIQYF.

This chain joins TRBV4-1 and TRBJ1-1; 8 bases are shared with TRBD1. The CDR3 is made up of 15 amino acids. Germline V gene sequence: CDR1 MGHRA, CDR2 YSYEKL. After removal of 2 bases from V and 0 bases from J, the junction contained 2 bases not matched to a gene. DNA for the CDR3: TGCGCCAGCAGCCAACCGGACAGGGTGAACACTGAAGCTTTCTTT. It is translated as CASSQPDRVNTEAFF.

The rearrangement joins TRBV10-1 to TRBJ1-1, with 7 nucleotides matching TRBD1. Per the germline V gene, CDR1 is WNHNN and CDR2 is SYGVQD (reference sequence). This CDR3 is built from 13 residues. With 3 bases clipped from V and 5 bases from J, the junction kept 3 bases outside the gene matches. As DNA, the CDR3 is TGCGCCAGCAGTGAAACAGGGGTTACTGAAGCTTTCTTT. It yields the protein CASSETGVTEAFF.

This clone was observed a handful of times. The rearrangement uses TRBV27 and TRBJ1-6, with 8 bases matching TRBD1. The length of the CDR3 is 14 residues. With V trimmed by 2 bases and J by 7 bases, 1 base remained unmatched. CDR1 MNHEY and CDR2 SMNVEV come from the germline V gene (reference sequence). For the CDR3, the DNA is TGTGCCAGCAGTTTAGACAGGGGAAATTCACCCCTCCACTTT. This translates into CASSLDRGNSPLHF.

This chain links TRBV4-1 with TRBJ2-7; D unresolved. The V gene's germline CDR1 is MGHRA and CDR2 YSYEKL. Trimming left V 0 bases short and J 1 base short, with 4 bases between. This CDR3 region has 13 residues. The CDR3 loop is CASSQDTSYEQYF. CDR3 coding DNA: TGCGCCAGCAGCCAAGACACTTCCTACGAGCAGTACTTC.

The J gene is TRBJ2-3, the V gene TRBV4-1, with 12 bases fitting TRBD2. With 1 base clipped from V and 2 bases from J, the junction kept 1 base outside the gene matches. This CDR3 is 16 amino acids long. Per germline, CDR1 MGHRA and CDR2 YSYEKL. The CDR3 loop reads CASSQASGGATDTQYF. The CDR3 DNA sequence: TGCGCCAGCAGCCAAGCTAGCGGGGGGGCCACAGATACGCAGTATTTT.

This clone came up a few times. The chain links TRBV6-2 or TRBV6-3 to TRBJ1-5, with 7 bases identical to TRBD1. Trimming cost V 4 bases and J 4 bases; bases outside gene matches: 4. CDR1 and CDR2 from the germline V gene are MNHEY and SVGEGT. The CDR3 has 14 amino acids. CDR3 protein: CASSWGQRNQPQHF. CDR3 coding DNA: TGTGCCAGCAGTTGGGGACAGAGAAATCAGCCCCAGCATTTT.

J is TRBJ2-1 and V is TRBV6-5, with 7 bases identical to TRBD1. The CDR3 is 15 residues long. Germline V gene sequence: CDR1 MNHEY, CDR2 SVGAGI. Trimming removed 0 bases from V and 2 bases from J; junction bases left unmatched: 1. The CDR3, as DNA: TGTGCCAGCAGTTACTCACAGGGGCCCTACAATGAGCAGTTCTTC. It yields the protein CASSYSQGPYNEQFF.

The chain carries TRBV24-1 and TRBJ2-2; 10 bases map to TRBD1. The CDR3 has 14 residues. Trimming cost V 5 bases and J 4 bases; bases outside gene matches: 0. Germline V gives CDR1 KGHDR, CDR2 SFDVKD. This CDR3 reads CATSGTGGTGELFF. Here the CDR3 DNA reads TGTGCCACCAGTGGGACAGGGGGCACCGGGGAGCTGTTTTTT.

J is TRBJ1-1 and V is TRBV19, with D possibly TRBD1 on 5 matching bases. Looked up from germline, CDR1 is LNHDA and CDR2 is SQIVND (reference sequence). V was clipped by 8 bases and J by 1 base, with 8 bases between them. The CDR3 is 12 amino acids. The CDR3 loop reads CASEQGNTEAFF. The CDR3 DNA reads TGTGCCAGTGAGCAGGGGAACACTGAAGCTTTCTTT.

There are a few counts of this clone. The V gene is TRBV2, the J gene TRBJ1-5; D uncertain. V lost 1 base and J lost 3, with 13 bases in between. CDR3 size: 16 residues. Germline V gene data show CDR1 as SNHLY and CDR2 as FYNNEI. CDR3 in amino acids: CASSEGRASFNQPQHF. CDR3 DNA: TGTGCCAGCAGTGAAGGGAGGGCATCGTTCAATCAGCCCCAGCATTTT.